This TCR beta chain originates from a study of T cell responses to AZD1222 COVID-19 vaccine. Per germline, CDR1 LGHDT and CDR2 YNNKEL (reference sequence). Trimming removed 3 bases from V and 8 bases from J; junction bases left unmatched: 5. The CDR3 consists of 14 residues. TCRdb's table, derived via immunoSEQ multiplex PCR, lists solely in-frame clones and lacks some. The table has around 140,000 clones, approximately 84% seen once. The source of this sequence is an adult in good health. The source was peripheral blood, collected on day 0 of AZD1222 vaccination. The chain links TRBV3-1 (or the pseudogene TRBV3-2) to TRBJ2-1, with 9 bases lining up with TRBD2. The CDR3 loop reads CASSQERGAYEQFF. The CDR3 DNA follows: TGTGCCAGCAGCCAGGAGCGGGGGGCCTATGAGCAGTTCTTC.